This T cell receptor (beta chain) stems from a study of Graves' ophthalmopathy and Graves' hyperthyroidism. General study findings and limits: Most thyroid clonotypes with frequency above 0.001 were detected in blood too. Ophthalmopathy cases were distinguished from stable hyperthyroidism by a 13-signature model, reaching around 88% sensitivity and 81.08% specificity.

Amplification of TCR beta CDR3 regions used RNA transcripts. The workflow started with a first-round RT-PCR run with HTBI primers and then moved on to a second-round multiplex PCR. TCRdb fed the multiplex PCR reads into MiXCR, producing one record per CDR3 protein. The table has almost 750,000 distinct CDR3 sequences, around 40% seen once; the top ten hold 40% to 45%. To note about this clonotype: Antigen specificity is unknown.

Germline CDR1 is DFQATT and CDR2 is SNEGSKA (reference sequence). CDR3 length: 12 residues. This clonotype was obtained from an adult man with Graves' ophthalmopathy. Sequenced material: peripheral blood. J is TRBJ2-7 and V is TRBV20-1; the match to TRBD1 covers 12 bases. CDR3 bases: TGCAGGGCGGGACAGGGGGCCCTCGAGCAGTACTTC. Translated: CRAGQGALEQYF.